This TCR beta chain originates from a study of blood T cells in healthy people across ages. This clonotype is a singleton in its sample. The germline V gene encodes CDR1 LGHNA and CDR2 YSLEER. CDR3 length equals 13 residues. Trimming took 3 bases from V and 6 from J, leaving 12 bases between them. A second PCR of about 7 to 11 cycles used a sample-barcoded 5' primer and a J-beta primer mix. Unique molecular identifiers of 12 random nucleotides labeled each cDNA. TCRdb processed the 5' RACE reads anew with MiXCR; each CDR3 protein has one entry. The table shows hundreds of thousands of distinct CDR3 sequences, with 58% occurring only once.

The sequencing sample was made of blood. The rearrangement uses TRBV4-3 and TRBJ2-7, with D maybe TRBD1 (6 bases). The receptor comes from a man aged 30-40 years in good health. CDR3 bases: TGCGCCAGCAGCCAGCCAGGACAGACCGAGCAGTACTTC. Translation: CASSQPGQTEQYF.